This record looks at one T cell receptor beta chain sequence and its context. This sample was included in a study of blood T cell repertoires in COVID-19. Study information: Whether acute or convalescent, the COVID-19 samples came from the United States, Italy and Spain.

In germline, CDR1 is MNHNS, CDR2 SASEGT. The V and J ends lost 4 bases and 2 bases, in that order; junction bases with no gene match: 5. This CDR3 contains 16 residues. TCRdb's table, derived via immunoSEQ multiplex PCR, lists solely in-frame clones and lacks some. The sample holds about 150,000 clones, 70% to 90% seen once. The receptor was derived from a human donor with acute or convalescent COVID-19. The donor label of this sample is uncertain. Sequenced sample: peripheral blood. This chain links TRBV6-1 with TRBJ1-3; 10 nucleotides line up with TRBD1. The CDR3 region has the DNA TGTGCCAGCAGTGGACAGGGGGCTTGGGCTGGAAACACCATATATTTT. Translation gives CASSGQGAWAGNTIYF.